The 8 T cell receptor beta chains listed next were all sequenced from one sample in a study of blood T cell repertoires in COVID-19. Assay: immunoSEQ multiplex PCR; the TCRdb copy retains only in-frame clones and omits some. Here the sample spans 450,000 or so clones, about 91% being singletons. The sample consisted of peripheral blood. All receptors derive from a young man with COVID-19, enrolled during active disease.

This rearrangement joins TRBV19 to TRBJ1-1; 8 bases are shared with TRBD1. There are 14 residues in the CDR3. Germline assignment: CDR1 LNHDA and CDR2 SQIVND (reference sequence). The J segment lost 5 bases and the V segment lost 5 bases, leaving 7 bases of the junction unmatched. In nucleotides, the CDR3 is TGTGCCAGTAGTTCCTGGACAGGGACGACTGAAGCTTTCTTT. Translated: CASSSWTGTTEAFF.

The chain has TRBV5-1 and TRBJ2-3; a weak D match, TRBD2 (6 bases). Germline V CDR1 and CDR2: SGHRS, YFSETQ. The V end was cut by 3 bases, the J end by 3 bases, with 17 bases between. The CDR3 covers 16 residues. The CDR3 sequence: CASSSRPSDSTDTQYF. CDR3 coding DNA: TGCGCCAGCAGCTCCCGGCCTAGCGACTCTACAGATACGCAGTATTTT. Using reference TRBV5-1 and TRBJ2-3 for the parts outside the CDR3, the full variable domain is KAGVTQTPRYLIKTRGQQVTLSCSPISGHRSVSWYQQTPGQGLQFLFEYFSETQRNKGNFPGRFSGRQFSNSRSEMNVSTLELGDSALYLCASSSRPSDSTDTQYFGPGTRLTVL.

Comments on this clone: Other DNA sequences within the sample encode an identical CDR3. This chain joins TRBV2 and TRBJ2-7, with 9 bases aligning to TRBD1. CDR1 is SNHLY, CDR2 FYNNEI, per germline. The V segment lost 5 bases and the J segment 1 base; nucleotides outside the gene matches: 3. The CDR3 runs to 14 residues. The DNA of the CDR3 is TGTGCCAGCAGTCCGGGACAGGGTTCCTACGAGCAGTACTTC. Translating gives CASSPGQGSYEQYF.

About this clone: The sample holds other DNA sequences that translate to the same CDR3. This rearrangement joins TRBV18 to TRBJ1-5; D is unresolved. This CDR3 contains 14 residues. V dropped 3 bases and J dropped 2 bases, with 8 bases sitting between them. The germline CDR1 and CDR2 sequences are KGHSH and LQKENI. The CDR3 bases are TGTGCCAGCTCACCCGAATCGGGCAATCAGCCCCAGCATTTT. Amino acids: CASSPESGNQPQHF.

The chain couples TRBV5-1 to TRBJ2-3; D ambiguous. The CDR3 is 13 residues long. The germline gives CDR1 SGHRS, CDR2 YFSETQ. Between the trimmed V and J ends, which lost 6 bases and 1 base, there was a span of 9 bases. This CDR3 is CASKDQGTDTQYF. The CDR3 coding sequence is TGCGCCAGCAAAGATCAGGGCACAGATACGCAGTATTTT.

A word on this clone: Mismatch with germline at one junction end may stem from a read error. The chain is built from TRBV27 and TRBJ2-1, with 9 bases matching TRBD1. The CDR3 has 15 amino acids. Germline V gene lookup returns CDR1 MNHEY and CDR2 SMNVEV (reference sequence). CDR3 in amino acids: CASSPGQGFYDEQFF. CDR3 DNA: TGTGCCAGCAGTCCGGGACAGGGTTTCTACGATGAGCAGTTCTTC.

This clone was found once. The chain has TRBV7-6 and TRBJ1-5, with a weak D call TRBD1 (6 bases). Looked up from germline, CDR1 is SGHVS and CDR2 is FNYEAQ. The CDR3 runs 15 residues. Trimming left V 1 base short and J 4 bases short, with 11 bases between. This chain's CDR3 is CASSLGTDRNQPQHF. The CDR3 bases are TGTGCCAGCAGCTTAGGGACGGACAGAAATCAGCCCCAGCATTTT.

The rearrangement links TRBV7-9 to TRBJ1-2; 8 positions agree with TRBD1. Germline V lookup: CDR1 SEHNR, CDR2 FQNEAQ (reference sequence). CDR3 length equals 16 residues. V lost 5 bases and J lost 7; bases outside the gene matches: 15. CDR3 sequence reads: CASSEGGRGRLLGYTF. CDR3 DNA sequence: TGTGCCAGCAGCGAAGGGGGCAGGGGGCGGTTGCTTGGCTACACCTTC.